These T cell receptor beta chains were read from a single sample in a study of human T cells and chemical hapten exposure. A single record per CDR3 protein comes from TCRdb applying MiXCR to the RACE reads. The table has about 28,000 distinct CDR3 sequences, 7.4% seen once. Material: whole blood. The receptors come from a human donor in good health. Some clones in this sample may be carry-over from other donors' samples. Each CDR3 is given with its conserved first and last residue. The D gene is left open where the match is weak. Rows give clone size only sometimes, using once, few, many, or a class for an expanded clone.

>few|13|TRBJ1-2|TRBD1|TRBV7-2
TGTGCCAGCAGCTTAGTAGGACAGGGTGGCTACACCTTC
CASSLVGQGGYTF
>many|16|TRBJ2-1|NA|TRBV28
TGTGCCAGCAGTCCTCCGGGCAGGCTGACCTACAATGAGCAGTTCTTC
CASSPPGRLTYNEQFF
>NA|17|TRBJ2-1|TRBD2|TRBV19
TGTGCCAGTAGTCCCAGGGCGGGAGGTCCCGTAAACAATGAGCAGTTCTTC
CASSPRAGGPVNNEQFF
>NA|12|TRBJ2-3|NA|TRBV7-2
TGTGCCAGCAGCTTCCGTACAGATACGCAGTATTTT
CASSFRTDTQYF
>many|13|TRBJ1-5|NA|TRBV7-2
TGTGCCAGCAGCAGGGGAATAAATCAGCCCCAGCATTTT
CASSRGINQPQHF
>many|13|TRBJ1-3|NA|TRBV5-1
TGCGCCAGCAGCAGGGAGAACGGAAACACCATATATTTT
CASSRENGNTIYF
>many|15|TRBJ2-1|NA|TRBV15
TGTGCCACCAGCAGAGGGGACACAGGGTCGGGTGAGCAGTTCTTC
CATSRGDTGSGEQFF
>NA|14|TRBJ1-1|NA|TRBV30
TGTGCCTGGAGGCGGGGGACTACGAACACTGAAGCTTTCTTT
CAWRRGTTNTEAFF
>few|15|TRBJ1-3|NA|TRBV7-9
TGTGCCAGCAGCTTTGTGTCGGGCTCTGGAAACACCATATATTTT
CASSFVSGSGNTIYF
>few|15|TRBJ1-1|NA|TRBV18
TGTGCCAGCTCACCACCGATGGCGTGCAACACTGAAGCTTTCTTT
CASSPPMACNTEAFF
>few|15|TRBJ2-7|TRBD2|TRBV9
TGTGCCAGCAGCGTAGGCGGGAGCCAAGCGGGGGAGCAGTACTTC
CASSVGGSQAGEQYF
>many|14|TRBJ1-1|NA|TRBV9
TGTGCCAGCAGCCCGACGGGACAGAACACTGAAGCTTTCTTT
CASSPTGQNTEAFF
>many|18|TRBJ1-5|TRBD1|TRBV6-6
TGTGCCAGCAGTTACTCTGACAGGGGGCAACATAGCAATCAGCCCCAGCATTTT
CASSYSDRGQHSNQPQHF
>NA|13|TRBJ2-7|NA|TRBV28
TGTGCCAGCAGCCCCCGGTGGGCCGTCGAGCAGTACTTC
CASSPRWAVEQYF
>many|15|TRBJ2-7|NA|TRBV7-2
TGTGCCAGCAGCTTAGTAGGGGCAATAGACCTCGAGCAGTACTTC
CASSLVGAIDLEQYF
>many|16|TRBJ1-1|TRBD1|TRBV7-9
TGTGCCAGCAGCTTTTTACCGGGCCAGGGGGACACTGAAGCTTTCTTT
CASSFLPGQGDTEAFF
>many|14|TRBJ1-1|TRBD1|TRBV5-1
TGCGCCAGCAGCGAAAGGACAGGGGCTTCCGAAGCTTTCTTT
CASSERTGASEAFF
>NA|13|TRBJ2-7|TRBD1|TRBV27
TGTGCCAGCAGGACAGGGGGCGCCGGGGAGCAGTACTTC
CASRTGGAGEQYF
>NA|14|TRBJ1-1|NA|TRBV12-3/TRBV12-4
TGTGCCAGCAGTTTATATGCCCTGAACACTGAAGCTTTCTTT
CASSLYALNTEAFF
>few|14|TRBJ2-3|NA|TRBV5-6
TGTGCCAGCGCTCCTGGAGGGTGGATAGATACGCAGTATTTT
CASAPGGWIDTQYF
>many|13|TRBJ2-1|NA|TRBV30
TGTGCCTGGACCCAGTCCTGGGTAAATGAGCAGTTCTTC
CAWTQSWVNEQFF
>few|14|TRBJ1-1|NA|TRBV7-9
TGTGCCAGCAGCTTACGGACAGAGAACACTGAAGCTTTCTTT
CASSLRTENTEAFF
>many|13|TRBJ2-3|NA|TRBV20-1
TGCAGTGCTAGAGATGGTAGCACAGATACGCAGTATTTT
CSARDGSTDTQYF
>NA|15|TRBJ1-2|NA|TRBV6-5
TGTGCCAGCAGCCCTTGGCGCGCGGGCAGCTATGGCGACACCTTC
CASSPWRAGSYGDTF
>many|14|TRBJ2-3|NA|TRBV11-2
TGTGCCAGCAGCTCAAACCGAGGTGGTGATACGCAGTATTTT
CASSSNRGGDTQYF
>few|13|TRBJ1-1|NA|TRBV11-2
TGTGCCAGCAGCCCCCAGGCATTTAGAGAAGCTTTCTTT
CASSPQAFREAFF
>few|15|TRBJ2-3|TRBD2|TRBV29-1
TGCAGCGTTGTTGGTCGGCGGGGGGGCCCAGATACGCAGTATTTT
CSVVGRRGGPDTQYF
>few|13|TRBJ2-5|NA|TRBV15
TGTGCCACCAGCAGACAACCCCAAGAGACCCAGTACTTC
CATSRQPQETQYF
>many|21|TRBJ1-3|NA|TRBV5-6
TGTGCCAGCAGCCTCTTTGTCGTCCGAGCCGGTCAGGCGAGCTCTGGAAACACCATATATTTT
CASSLFVVRAGQASSGNTIYF
>NA|15|TRBJ2-1|NA|TRBV12-3/TRBV12-4
TGTGCCAGCAGTTTACACCAGGCCTTCTACAATGAGCAGTTCTTC
CASSLHQAFYNEQFF
>many|17|TRBJ1-2|NA|TRBV6-6
TGTGCCAGCAGTTACTCCCCCTTCGCCCTGCCGGTAGATGGCTACACCTTC
CASSYSPFALPVDGYTF
>NA|13|TRBJ2-1|NA|TRBV12-5
TGTGCTAGTGTATCCGGAGGGGGCAATGAGCAGTTCTTC
CASVSGGGNEQFF
>NA|13|TRBJ2-1|NA|TRBV30
TGTGCCTGGACCCAGTCCTGGGGAAATGAGCAGTTCTTC
CAWTQSWGNEQFF
>NA|15|TRBJ1-1|TRBD1|TRBV6-5
TGTGCCAGCAGTTACGCCGGACAGGGGAGTGCTGAAGCTTTCTTT
CASSYAGQGSAEAFF
>many|13|TRBJ1-1|NA|TRBV5-5
TGTGCCAGCAGCGTGACAGGGAACACTGAAGCTTTCTTT
CASSVTGNTEAFF
>many|15|TRBJ1-1|TRBD1|TRBV4-1
TGCGCCAGCAGCAGTCCCGGGACAGGGAAGACTGAAGCTTTCTTT
CASSSPGTGKTEAFF
>few|15|TRBJ2-7|TRBD2|TRBV20-1
TGCAGTGCGGGTCCTAGCGGGAGGGCCTATAACGAGCAGTACTTC
CSAGPSGRAYNEQYF
>few|14|TRBJ1-1|NA|TRBV7-2
TGTGCCAGCAGCTTAAACAGTAAGAACACTGAAGCTTTCTTT
CASSLNSKNTEAFF
>many|13|TRBJ2-1|NA|TRBV10-3
TGTGCCATCAGTGAGGCCCTATACCCCGAGCAGTTCTTC
CAISEALYPEQFF
>NA|14|TRBJ2-5|NA|TRBV20-1
TGCAGTGCTAGGGCTAGCGCACTCCAAGAGACCCAGTACTTC
CSARASALQETQYF
>many|15|TRBJ1-2|NA|TRBV3-1
TGTGCCAGCAGCCGTGGACAGATGACTAACTATGGCTACACCTTC
CASSRGQMTNYGYTF
>few|16|TRBJ2-1|TRBD2|TRBV4-2
TGTGCCAGCAGCCAAGTAATTGGGACTAGCGGGAGTGAGCAGTTCTTC
CASSQVIGTSGSEQFF
>NA|14|TRBJ2-7|TRBD2|TRBV5-1
TGCGCCACTTCGACTGGGCGGGAGAACTACGAGCAGTACTTC
CATSTGRENYEQYF
>few|15|TRBJ2-3|NA|TRBV4-3
TGCGCCAGCAGCCAAGAAGGATTCAGCACAGATACGCAGTATTTT
CASSQEGFSTDTQYF
>many|13|TRBJ2-3|NA|TRBV20-1
TGCAGTGCTAGAGATAGACTAGTAATCGCGCAGTATTTT
CSARDRLVIAQYF
>few|14|TRBJ1-5|NA|TRBV6-2/TRBV6-3
TGTGCCAGCAGTCAAGGGGTGAGCAATCAGCCCCAGCATTTT
CASSQGVSNQPQHF
>few|16|TRBJ2-3|TRBD2|TRBV30
TGTGCCTGGAGTGTACAAGGCGGGAGGGCCCGATATACGCAGTATTTT
CAWSVQGGRARYTQYF
>NA|15|TRBJ1-2|NA|TRBV28
TGTGCCAGCAGTTCCCCTGGGACTCGCTACTATGGCTACACCTTC
CASSSPGTRYYGYTF
>NA|14|TRBJ1-6|NA|TRBV13
TGTGCCAGCAGCTTGGCAGGGTCCAATTCACCCCTCCACTTT
CASSLAGSNSPLHF
>NA|14|TRBJ1-1|TRBD1|TRBV7-9
TGTGCCAGCAGCTTAGAACAGGGGGTGACTGAAGCTTTCTTT
CASSLEQGVTEAFF